Detailed here is one T cell receptor (beta chain). The data are from a study of blood T cell repertoires in COVID-19. For the study at large: PBMCs, B-cell-depleted T cells, or T cells were the source of the cDNA or gDNA that made up the material.

Method: immunoSEQ multiplex PCR; TCRdb's copy keeps in-frame clones and lacks some. The repertoire includes a few hundred thousand clones, less than 90% of them detected once, and 15% to 20% sits in the top ten. The CDR3 consists of 15 residues. Trimming removed 4 bases at V and 6 bases at J, with 22 bases between. Germline lookup yields CDR1 SQVTM and CDR2 ANQGSEA. The chain employs TRBV29-1 and TRBJ2-7; D gene ambiguous. The sequenced sample consisted of peripheral blood. The TCR originated in an elderly woman with active or convalescent COVID-19. CDR3 sequence (DNA): TGCAGCGTTGTGGTGTTAGTTGCCTCTCCGGGCGAGCAGTACTTC. Amino acid sequence: CSVVVLVASPGEQYF.